A single sample gave rise to the 15 T cell receptor beta chains below, sequenced in a study of CD8 T cells in ankylosing spondylitis. General study points: Ankylosing spondylitis blood appeared to be characterized by a TCR beta motif of eight highly homologous variants.

A single record per CDR3 protein comes from TCRdb applying MiXCR to the 5' RACE reads. In the table there are 700,000 or so distinct CDR3 sequences, around a fifth of which are singletons. The antigens these receptors bind are not known. The specimen was blood, either unsorted or a sorted T cell fraction (not recorded which). The source of these receptors is a male donor with ankylosing spondylitis.

This rearrangement joins TRBV5-1 to TRBJ1-3; 7 positions agree with TRBD1. V trimming: 0 bases; J trimming: 2 bases; junction bases outside the gene matches: 11. CDR1 and CDR2 from the germline V gene are SGHRS and YFSETQ. The CDR3 contains 18 residues. Written as DNA, the CDR3 is TGCGCCAGCAGCTTGGGGGCGACAGGGTTGGGCCCTGGAAACACCATATATTTT. Encoded protein: CASSLGATGLGPGNTIYF.

This clonotype has only a few counts. This chain uses TRBV29-1 with TRBJ1-4; D not resolved. Trimming shortened V by 4 bases and J by 0 bases, and 9 bases separated the two germline ends. This CDR3 is 14 amino acids long. Germline V lookup: CDR1 SQVTM, CDR2 ANQGSEA. CDR3 protein: CSVVFSATNEKLFF. The CDR3 region has the DNA TGCAGCGTTGTTTTCAGTGCAACTAATGAAAAACTGTTTTTT.

J is TRBJ2-1 and V is TRBV5-6; D may be TRBD2 (5 bases). The CDR3 has 13 amino acids. CDR1 and CDR2 (germline): SGHDT, YYEEEE. The germline V and J ends were trimmed by 4 bases and 4 bases, with 9 bases remaining between them. In DNA form, the CDR3 reads TGTGCCAGCAGCATGAGGGATTACAATGAGCAGTTCTTC. Its protein product is CASSMRDYNEQFF.

The CDR3, as DNA: TGTGCCAGCAGCCCCGTTCTAAGCGGGACTAGCACAGATACGCAGTATTTT. Protein product: CASSPVLSGTSTDTQYF. The V call is TRBV4-2, the J call TRBJ2-3; the match to TRBD2 covers 7 bases. V gave up 4 bases and J gave up 0 bases; unmatched junction bases: 10. There are 17 residues in the CDR3. Germline V gene sequence: CDR1 LGHNA, CDR2 YNFKEQ.

CDR3 DNA: TGTGCCAGCAGCATTCTAGCGCCTGACTACAATGAGCAGTTCTTC. It is translated as CASSILAPDYNEQFF. This rearrangement joins TRBV12-3 or TRBV12-4 to TRBJ2-1; perhaps TRBD2 as D (6 bases). There are 15 residues in the CDR3. Trimming removed 6 bases at V and 3 bases at J, with 15 bases between.

In its sample, this clonotype was seen a few times. The CDR3 sequence: CASSQGLAGGGSTDTQYF. CDR3 nucleotides: TGCGCCAGCAGCCAGGGACTAGCGGGAGGAGGTAGCACAGATACGCAGTATTTT. The gene calls are TRBV4-3 and TRBJ2-3; 15 bases line up with TRBD2. The CDR3 is made up of 18 amino acids. The V and J ends lost 3 bases and 0 bases, in that order; junction bases with no gene match: 4. Per the germline V gene, CDR1 is LGHNA and CDR2 is YSLEER.

This clonotype has only a few counts. The gene calls are TRBV15 and TRBJ1-2, with a weak D call TRBD1 (6 bases). The germline gives CDR1 LNHNV, CDR2 YYDKDF (reference sequence). CDR3 length: 15 amino acids. V lost 4 bases and J 7 bases, leaving 19 bases between the germline ends. The CDR3 is CATSKETGTRSGYTF. In DNA, the CDR3 is TGTGCCACCAGCAAGGAAACAGGGACGCGGAGTGGCTACACCTTC.

This clonotype turned up a few times. This sequence joins TRBV6-1 and TRBJ2-7; no clear D. Looked up from germline, CDR1 is MNHNS and CDR2 is SASEGT. V gave up 7 bases and J gave up 2 bases, with 9 bases separating them. The CDR3 is 12 residues long. The CDR3 DNA follows: TGTGCCAGCATCCCGTGGGCCTACGAGCAGTACTTC. Its protein is CASIPWAYEQYF.

This clonotype was found a few times. V usage is TRBV7-8 and J usage is TRBJ2-3; tentative D call: TRBD2 (6 bases). This CDR3 region has 15 residues. The germline gives CDR1 SGHVS, CDR2 FQNEAQ. V was shortened by 2 bases and J by 2 bases, with 11 bases between the two germline ends. CDR3: CASSLSGFITDTQYF. DNA of the CDR3: TGTGCCAGCAGCTTAAGCGGGTTCATCACAGATACGCAGTATTTT.

The chain recombines TRBV4-1 with TRBJ2-3, with no clear D. Per the germline V gene, CDR1 is MGHRA and CDR2 is YSYEKL. V was cut by 0 bases and J by 2 bases, with 9 bases left in between. This CDR3 contains 15 residues. CDR3 DNA sequence: TGCGCCAGCAGCCAAGATGGGCGTAACACAGATACGCAGTATTTT. This encodes CASSQDGRNTDTQYF.

The chain uses TRBV10-3 and TRBJ2-7; 7 bases match TRBD1. The CDR3 extends over 16 amino acids. The germline CDR1 and CDR2 sequences are ENHRY and SYGVKD. J gave up 7 bases and V 0 bases, and 12 bases lay outside the gene matches. The CDR3 DNA reads as TGTGCCATCAGTGAGTCCTTGGGGGAGTTCAGGGGGGAGCAGTACTTC. Its protein is CAISESLGEFRGEQYF.

The chain has TRBV27 and TRBJ2-7; D ambiguous. Germline lookup yields CDR1 MNHEY and CDR2 SMNVEV (reference sequence). Trimming pared 4 bases from V and 5 bases from J, leaving 9 bases between. The CDR3 totals 12 residues. CDR3 region: CASSSEWNEQYF. In DNA form, the CDR3 reads TGTGCCAGCAGTTCCGAATGGAACGAGCAGTACTTC.

This chain connects TRBV5-6 to TRBJ2-7, with no clear D. This CDR3 spans 15 amino acids. CDR1 and CDR2 from the germline V gene are SGHDT and YYEEEE. Trimming removed 4 bases from V and 3 bases from J, with 17 bases in between. The CDR3 DNA follows: TGTGCCAGCAGCGCCTTGGGCCCAGGAAGCTACGAGCAGTACTTC. It translates to CASSALGPGSYEQYF.

The rearrangement uses TRBV11-2 and TRBJ1-5; D ambiguous. Trimming shortened V by 2 bases and J by 5 bases, and 7 bases separated the two germline ends. In germline, CDR1 is SGHAT, CDR2 FQNNGV. This CDR3 spans 13 amino acids. This CDR3 is CASSLSYDQPQHF. The CDR3 nucleotides read TGTGCCAGCAGCTTAAGCTACGATCAGCCCCAGCATTTT. Full variable domain (missing parts from reference TRBV11-2 and TRBJ1-5): EAGVAQSPRYKIIEKRQSVAFWCNPISGHATLYWYQQILGQGPKLLIQFQNNGVVDDSQLPKDRFSAERLKGVDSTLKIQPAKLEDSAVYLCASSLSYDQPQHFGDGTRLSIL.

This clonotype was observed a few times. The chain carries TRBV4-1 and TRBJ2-1; 7 nucleotides match TRBD1. J was trimmed by 9 bases and V by 6 bases; bases with no gene match: 11. The CDR3 is 14 amino acids. Germline V gene data show CDR1 as MGHRA and CDR2 as YSYEKL. The chain's CDR3 is CASSSIDREGEQFF. The CDR3 bases are TGCGCCAGCAGTTCCATCGACAGGGAAGGTGAGCAGTTCTTC.